The rows below give T cell receptor beta chains drawn from one sample of a study of shared clonotypes between healthy human individuals. Data came from immunoSEQ multiplex PCR; TCRdb stores just in-frame clones and leaves some out. This sample has about 1.5 million clones, with 96% found just once. Specimen: naive CD4+ T cells sorted from blood. The receptor source for this set is a man aged 25 to 40 in good health. Each CDR3 is given with its conserved first and last residue. The order of the fields is V gene, clone size, D gene, J gene, CDR3 DNA, CDR3 protein. A D gene is named only where the DNA matches it firmly. Part of the rows lack a size; the others show once, few, many or a class for expanded clones.

V gene: TRBV7-8
clone size: -
D gene: -
J gene: TRBJ1-5
CDR3 DNA: TGTGCCAGCAGCGGCCAGGTCGGTGCGTCGCGCAATCAGCCCCAGCATTTT
CDR3 protein: CASSGQVGASRNQPQHF

V gene: TRBV7-3
clone size: -
D gene: -
J gene: TRBJ1-1
CDR3 DNA: TGTGCCAGCAGCTTAGACCTGAACACTGAAGCTTTCTTT
CDR3 protein: CASSLDLNTEAFF

V gene: TRBV25-1
clone size: -
D gene: -
J gene: TRBJ2-1
CDR3 DNA: TGTGCCAGCAGTGAACCGAACAGCCACAATGAGCAGTTCTTC
CDR3 protein: CASSEPNSHNEQFF

V gene: TRBV6-5
clone size: -
D gene: -
J gene: TRBJ1-2
CDR3 DNA: TGTGCCAGCAGCTCCTGGGGGGACTATGGCTACACCTTC
CDR3 protein: CASSSWGDYGYTF

V gene: TRBV5-1
clone size: -
D gene: -
J gene: TRBJ1-3
CDR3 DNA: TGCGCCAGCAGCACGACAGGAATCGTTGGAAACACCATATATTTT
CDR3 protein: CASSTTGIVGNTIYF

V gene: TRBV30
clone size: -
D gene: TRBD2
J gene: TRBJ2-7
CDR3 DNA: TGTGCCTGGAGTGTAAGCGGGAGGGGAATATACGAGCAGTACTTC
CDR3 protein: CAWSVSGRGIYEQYF

V gene: TRBV28
clone size: -
D gene: TRBD1
J gene: TRBJ2-2
CDR3 DNA: TGTGCCAGCAGTGAGGGGGCGGAAACCGGGGAGCTGTTTTTT
CDR3 protein: CASSEGAETGELFF

V gene: TRBV6-1
clone size: -
D gene: TRBD2
J gene: TRBJ2-5
CDR3 DNA: TGTGCCATAGAGGGGACTAGCGGGAGGCGGGAGACCCAGTACTTC
CDR3 protein: CAIEGTSGRRETQYF

V gene: TRBV15
clone size: -
D gene: -
J gene: TRBJ2-3
CDR3 DNA: TGTGCCACCAGACTGGGGAATACGCAGTATTTT
CDR3 protein: CATRLGNTQYF

V gene: TRBV7-9
clone size: -
D gene: -
J gene: TRBJ1-2
CDR3 DNA: TGTGCCAGCAGCTTAGCGTCTCGGACCCAGGATGGCTACACCTTC
CDR3 protein: CASSLASRTQDGYTF

V gene: TRBV7-9
clone size: -
D gene: -
J gene: TRBJ1-1
CDR3 DNA: TGTGCCAGCAGAATTAGCGGGGGGTCTGAAGCTTTCTTT
CDR3 protein: CASRISGGSEAFF

V gene: TRBV27
clone size: -
D gene: -
J gene: TRBJ2-7
CDR3 DNA: TGTGCCAGCAGTTTAATCCCGAGCTCCTACGAGCAGTACTTC
CDR3 protein: CASSLIPSSYEQYF

V gene: TRBV7-2
clone size: -
D gene: TRBD2
J gene: TRBJ2-5
CDR3 DNA: TGTGCCAGCAGCTTAATTTGGGGTAGCGGGAGGAGGGGGGAGACCCAGTACTTC
CDR3 protein: CASSLIWGSGRRGETQYF

V gene: TRBV4-2
clone size: few
D gene: TRBD2
J gene: TRBJ2-7
CDR3 DNA: TGTGCCAGCAGCCAAGGACTAGCGGGAACTTCCTACGAGCAGTACTTC
CDR3 protein: CASSQGLAGTSYEQYF

V gene: TRBV30
clone size: -
D gene: TRBD2
J gene: TRBJ2-1
CDR3 DNA: TGTGCCTGGAGTGTCGGGACTAGCTCCTACAATGAGCAGTTCTTC
CDR3 protein: CAWSVGTSSYNEQFF

V gene: TRBV5-4
clone size: -
D gene: -
J gene: TRBJ1-2
CDR3 DNA: TGTGCCAGCAGCTTGGTTGTGTTCGATGGCTACACCTTC
CDR3 protein: CASSLVVFDGYTF

V gene: TRBV11-1
clone size: -
D gene: -
J gene: TRBJ2-7
CDR3 DNA: TGTGCCAGCAGCCACCACCCGGCCAGGGCATGCGAGCAGTACTTC
CDR3 protein: CASSHHPARACEQYF

V gene: TRBV9
clone size: -
D gene: -
J gene: TRBJ2-3
CDR3 DNA: TGTGCCAGCAGTGGTGGTTCGGGTCCCACAGATACGCAGTATTTT
CDR3 protein: CASSGGSGPTDTQYF

V gene: TRBV7-9
clone size: -
D gene: -
J gene: TRBJ1-5
CDR3 DNA: TGTGCCAGCAGCGTCGCTTTCGAGCCCCAGCATTTT
CDR3 protein: CASSVAFEPQHF

V gene: TRBV5-6
clone size: -
D gene: -
J gene: TRBJ2-1
CDR3 DNA: TGTGCCAGCAGCTTGGCAATCAGATCTGAGCAGTTCTTC
CDR3 protein: CASSLAIRSEQFF

V gene: TRBV7-2
clone size: -
D gene: TRBD2
J gene: TRBJ2-3
CDR3 DNA: TGTGCCAGCAGCTTAGCTCCTAGCGGGTATACAGATACGCAGTATTTT
CDR3 protein: CASSLAPSGYTDTQYF

V gene: TRBV27
clone size: -
D gene: -
J gene: TRBJ1-1
CDR3 DNA: TGTGCCAGCAGTTTTCTTAGGAACACTGAAGCTTTCTTT
CDR3 protein: CASSFLRNTEAFF

V gene: TRBV10-3
clone size: -
D gene: TRBD1
J gene: TRBJ2-5
CDR3 DNA: TGTGCCATCAGTGATAGGACAGGGGGAGAGACCCAGTACTTC
CDR3 protein: CAISDRTGGETQYF

V gene: TRBV5-1
clone size: -
D gene: TRBD1
J gene: TRBJ2-3
CDR3 DNA: TGCGCCAGCAGCCTGGAGGGACAGGGGTATGGCACAGATACGCAGTATTTT
CDR3 protein: CASSLEGQGYGTDTQYF

V gene: TRBV19
clone size: once
D gene: TRBD2
J gene: TRBJ2-7
CDR3 DNA: TGTGCCAGTGGCCAGCGGGACTCCTACGAGCAGTACTTC
CDR3 protein: CASGQRDSYEQYF

V gene: TRBV2
clone size: -
D gene: -
J gene: TRBJ2-1
CDR3 DNA: TGTGCCAGCAGTGAAGAAAGGTACAATGAGCAGTTCTTC
CDR3 protein: CASSEERYNEQFF

V gene: TRBV5-4
clone size: -
D gene: -
J gene: TRBJ2-7
CDR3 DNA: TGTGCCAGCAGCGGGGGGGACAAGGGCTACGAGCAGTACTTC
CDR3 protein: CASSGGDKGYEQYF

V gene: TRBV2
clone size: -
D gene: -
J gene: TRBJ2-1
CDR3 DNA: TGTGCCAGCAGTGTTTGGCCCTACAATGAGCAGTTCTTC
CDR3 protein: CASSVWPYNEQFF

V gene: TRBV27
clone size: -
D gene: TRBD2
J gene: TRBJ2-7
CDR3 DNA: TGTGCCAGCACCCCGGGGGGGGCAAGCGGTTCCTACGAGCAGTACTTC
CDR3 protein: CASTPGGASGSYEQYF

V gene: TRBV7-9
clone size: -
D gene: -
J gene: TRBJ1-2
CDR3 DNA: TGTGCCAGCAGCCTAGGGGAGGGGGACTATGGCTACACCTTC
CDR3 protein: CASSLGEGDYGYTF

V gene: TRBV28
clone size: -
D gene: -
J gene: TRBJ2-7
CDR3 DNA: TGTGCCAGCAGGCGCCGGGGCCTAAACTACGAGCAGTACTTC
CDR3 protein: CASRRRGLNYEQYF

V gene: TRBV19
clone size: -
D gene: -
J gene: TRBJ2-2
CDR3 DNA: TGTGCCACCAGGCCTGGCCGGGACACCGGGGAGCTGTTTTTT
CDR3 protein: CATRPGRDTGELFF

V gene: TRBV9
clone size: -
D gene: -
J gene: TRBJ1-3
CDR3 DNA: TGTGCCAGCAGCGTAGCGGCCCACGGCTGGGGATCCTCTGGAAACACCATATATTTT
CDR3 protein: CASSVAAHGWGSSGNTIYF

V gene: TRBV19
clone size: once
D gene: TRBD2
J gene: TRBJ2-2
CDR3 DNA: TGTGCCAGTAGTTTACTAGCGGTGAACACCGGGGAGCTGTTTTTT
CDR3 protein: CASSLLAVNTGELFF

V gene: TRBV12-2
clone size: -
D gene: -
J gene: TRBJ2-2
CDR3 DNA: TGTGCAAGTCGCTTAGAGAGTCCCCAGAACACCGGGGAGCTGTTTTTT
CDR3 protein: CASRLESPQNTGELFF

V gene: TRBV5-1
clone size: -
D gene: TRBD1
J gene: TRBJ2-3
CDR3 DNA: TGCGCCAGCCACACAGGGGGAGACATAGATACGCAGTATTTT
CDR3 protein: CASHTGGDIDTQYF

V gene: TRBV25-1
clone size: -
D gene: TRBD2
J gene: TRBJ2-1
CDR3 DNA: TGTGCCAGCAGTGACCCGGCGGGAGGGAGGGATGAGCAGTTCTTC
CDR3 protein: CASSDPAGGRDEQFF

V gene: TRBV5-6
clone size: -
D gene: -
J gene: TRBJ1-5
CDR3 DNA: TGTGCCAGCAGCTTGGGGAATCAGCCCCAGCATTTT
CDR3 protein: CASSLGNQPQHF

V gene: TRBV5-4
clone size: -
D gene: -
J gene: TRBJ1-5
CDR3 DNA: TGTGCCAGCAGCTTGTTGGGGTCCAATCAGCCCCAGCATTTT
CDR3 protein: CASSLLGSNQPQHF

V gene: TRBV2
clone size: -
D gene: -
J gene: TRBJ1-1
CDR3 DNA: TGTGCCAGCACGACGCCAGGGTACACTGAAGCTTTCTTT
CDR3 protein: CASTTPGYTEAFF

V gene: TRBV7-2
clone size: -
D gene: TRBD2
J gene: TRBJ2-4
CDR3 DNA: TGTGCCAGCAGCGCGCGGACTAGCGGGAGTGGCCTAAAAAACATTCAGTACTTC
CDR3 protein: CASSARTSGSGLKNIQYF

V gene: TRBV5-4
clone size: -
D gene: TRBD2
J gene: TRBJ2-7
CDR3 DNA: TGTGCCAGCAGCTTGGGACTAGCGGGAGAAGAGCAGTACTTC
CDR3 protein: CASSLGLAGEEQYF

V gene: TRBV6-1
clone size: -
D gene: -
J gene: TRBJ1-3
CDR3 DNA: TGTGCCAGCAGTGAAGCGCCAAGTCGAAACACCATATATTTT
CDR3 protein: CASSEAPSRNTIYF

V gene: TRBV27
clone size: -
D gene: -
J gene: TRBJ1-2
CDR3 DNA: TGTGCCAGCAGCAAGATCGCAGACCCTAACTATGGCTACACCTTC
CDR3 protein: CASSKIADPNYGYTF

V gene: TRBV7-9
clone size: -
D gene: -
J gene: TRBJ1-1
CDR3 DNA: TGTGCGATTAACCGAGTCCCGAACACTGAAGCTTTCTTT
CDR3 protein: CAINRVPNTEAFF

V gene: TRBV10-2
clone size: -
D gene: TRBD1
J gene: TRBJ2-7
CDR3 DNA: TGCGCCAGCAGTCAGGGGGCTCGCTACGAGCAGTACTTC
CDR3 protein: CASSQGARYEQYF

V gene: TRBV19
clone size: -
D gene: -
J gene: TRBJ2-7
CDR3 DNA: TGTGCCAGTAGTATAACACCAAGCTCCTACGAGCAGTACTTC
CDR3 protein: CASSITPSSYEQYF

V gene: TRBV5-1
clone size: -
D gene: -
J gene: TRBJ2-1
CDR3 DNA: TGCGCCAGCAGCTTCCCTGGGCGTGGGACGTCCAATGAGCAGTTCTTC
CDR3 protein: CASSFPGRGTSNEQFF

V gene: TRBV6-6
clone size: -
D gene: -
J gene: TRBJ1-1
CDR3 DNA: TGTGCCAGCAGACCCGTGACAGGCCCCAACACTGAAGCTTTCTTT
CDR3 protein: CASRPVTGPNTEAFF

V gene: TRBV14
clone size: -
D gene: -
J gene: TRBJ1-2
CDR3 DNA: TGTGCCAGCAGCCGGCCGCAGAACTATGGCTACACCTTC
CDR3 protein: CASSRPQNYGYTF

V gene: TRBV15
clone size: once
D gene: TRBD2
J gene: TRBJ2-7
CDR3 DNA: TGTGCCACCAGCAGAGGTAGAAGCGGGAACGCCTACGAGCAGTACTTC
CDR3 protein: CATSRGRSGNAYEQYF